Listed here are 30 T cell receptor beta chains from one sample, sequenced in a study of T cell repertoires in cytomegalovirus infection. No antigen has been identified for these receptors. Each CDR3 protein gets one entry after TCRdb re-called the reads with MiXCR. Of fewer than 1,000,000 distinct CDR3 sequences in the sample, less than 40% were seen once. Sequenced here: cultured CD8+ T cells from PBMCs, sampled from culture after CMV antigen stimulation. These receptors all come from a human donor in good health (CMV status not recorded). Some clones in this sample may be carry-over from other donors' samples.

This clonotype has a count of ten or more. A junction boundary mismatches the germline segment, possibly from a read error. The CDR3 DNA follows: TGCGCCAGCAGCCAGGGATCCGGGGAGCTGTTTTTT. Its protein product is CASSQGSGELFF. This sequence joins TRBV12-3 or TRBV12-4 and TRBJ2-2; D is perhaps TRBD1 (5 bases). The length of the CDR3 is 12 residues.

The V and J genes are TRBV15 and TRBJ2-5; possibly TRBD1 or TRBD2 for D (5 bases each). Deletions cut 3 bases from V and 4 bases from J, with 15 bases between. The CDR3 has 15 residues. From germline, CDR1 is LNHNV and CDR2 YYDKDF (reference sequence). The CDR3 DNA is TGTGCCACCAGCAGGAGGGACCATAGTTCAGAGACCCAGTACTTC. Protein product: CATSRRDHSSETQYF.

This clonotype was counted at least ten times. V is TRBV7-9 and J is TRBJ1-1; D gene unclear. The V and J ends lost 0 bases and 6 bases respectively, with 8 bases between them. This CDR3 comprises 13 residues. Germline V CDR1 and CDR2: SEHNR, FQNEAQ (reference sequence). The CDR3 DNA follows: TGTGCCAGCAGCTTAGCTCGAGGGCCTGAAGCTTTCTTT. This sequence encodes CASSLARGPEAFF.

The chain links TRBV6-5 to TRBJ1-2, with 10 bases matching TRBD1. Germline assignment: CDR1 MNHEY and CDR2 SVGAGI. The CDR3 sequence is 15 residues long. V dropped 5 bases and J dropped 8; count of bases not matched to a gene: 11. The CDR3 bases are TGTGCCAGCAGTAACCCCGGGACAGGGGATTCGGGCTACACCTTC. Its protein is CASSNPGTGDSGYTF.

This clonotype was counted a single time. Since a much larger clone is just one base distant, this may be a read error. This chain connects TRBV7-2 to TRBJ1-2; maybe TRBD1 (5 bases). This CDR3 contains 16 residues. Germline values: CDR1 SGHTA, CDR2 FQGNSA. V was cut by 5 bases and J by 0 bases, with 16 bases left in between. The CDR3 coding sequence is TGTGCCAGCAGCCTCTTAGGGCGGGGGACTAACTATGGCTACACCTTC. Protein sequence: CASSLLGRGTNYGYTF.

This clonotype was seen a few times. The V call is TRBV12-3 or TRBV12-4, the J call TRBJ2-3, with D perhaps matching TRBD1 (6 bases). V lost 6 bases and J 3 bases, leaving 22 bases between the germline ends. This CDR3 has 17 residues. The CDR3 DNA follows: TGTGCCAGCAGCCCCTTCGGGACATCCGAGGGGACAGATACGCAGTATTTT. It translates to CASSPFGTSEGTDTQYF.

The sample holds many counts of this clonotype. The chain employs TRBV7-9 and TRBJ2-1, with D perhaps matching TRBD2 (6 bases). The germline V and J ends were trimmed by 3 bases and 10 bases, with 10 bases remaining between them. This CDR3 region has 12 residues. Per the germline V gene, CDR1 is SEHNR and CDR2 is FQNEAQ (reference sequence). CDR3 DNA: TGTGCCAGCAGCTTCCCGGGAGACGAGCAGTTCTTC. This encodes CASSFPGDEQFF.

Remarks on this clonotype: A much larger clone differs by one base, so this may be a read error. This chain uses TRBV28 with TRBJ2-5; D may match TRBD1 or TRBD2 (5 bases each). The CDR3 length is 15 residues. Germline lookup yields CDR1 MDHEN and CDR2 SYDVKM. The CDR3 here is CTSSPRGWYQETQYF. In nucleotides, the CDR3 is TGTACCAGCAGTCCCCGGGGCTGGTACCAAGAGACCCAGTACTTC.

This clonotype was seen many times. V and J are TRBV6-2 or TRBV6-3 and TRBJ1-1; unclear D gene. The CDR3 consists of 11 residues. Trimming removed 2 bases from V and 5 bases from J, with 3 bases in between. Germline CDR1 is MNHEY and CDR2 is SVGEGT. In DNA form, the CDR3 reads TGTGCCAGCAGTTACCTGACTGAAGCTTTCTTT. Amino acid sequence: CASSYLTEAFF.

This clonotype was detected once. The rearrangement joins TRBV20-1 to TRBJ1-3, with TRBD1 identical over 7 bases. CDR3 size: 17 residues. V lost 0 bases and J lost 8; bases outside the gene matches: 16. Germline CDR1 and CDR2: DFQATT and SNEGSKA (reference sequence). In DNA, the CDR3 is TGCAGTGCTAGAGAAGGGGGCGCATCAGTGGTAGGCCACACCATATATTTT. Protein sequence: CSAREGGASVVGHTIYF.

V gene TRBV6-4 combines with J gene TRBJ2-7, with D possibly TRBD1 on 6 matching bases. CDR1 and CDR2 from the germline V gene are MRHNA and SNTAGT. The CDR3 contains 17 residues. Trimming pared 6 bases from V and 2 bases from J, leaving 23 bases between. The DNA of the CDR3 is TGTGCCAGCAGCCGAACCGACACAGGGCTACCTCCCTACGAGCAGTACTTC. Translating gives CASSRTDTGLPPYEQYF.

The chain is built from TRBV2 and TRBJ1-2; 10 bases line up with TRBD1. V was clipped by 9 bases and J by 3 bases; unmatched bases: 16. Germline V gives CDR1 SNHLY, CDR2 FYNNEI. The CDR3 length is 17 residues. The CDR3 sequence is CARRGGTGELADYGYTF. The CDR3 DNA follows: TGTGCCAGGAGGGGGGGGACAGGGGAGCTAGCGGACTATGGCTACACCTTC.

This clonotype appeared many times. This chain uses TRBV11-3 with TRBJ1-1, with no clear D. The ends were cut back, 0 bases at V and 3 bases at J, with 8 bases in the middle. In germline, CDR1 is SGHNT, CDR2 YENEEA. The CDR3 extends over 14 amino acids. The CDR3 bases are TGTGCCAGCAGCTTAGAAGACGGGGACACTGAAGCTTTCTTT. As protein: CASSLEDGDTEAFF.

At least ten counts were recorded for this clonotype. This chain links TRBV7-9 with TRBJ2-3; no definite D call. Trimming stripped 4 bases from V and 0 bases from J, with 8 bases between. This CDR3 is 14 amino acids long. Per the germline V gene, CDR1 is SEHNR and CDR2 is FQNEAQ (reference sequence). This CDR3 reads CASSSSRSTDTQYF. Here the CDR3 DNA reads TGTGCCAGCAGCTCAAGCAGGAGCACAGATACGCAGTATTTT.

The gene calls are TRBV7-8 and TRBJ2-2; weak D call: TRBD1 (5 bases). V was pared by 5 bases and J by 7 bases, with 20 bases between. This CDR3 has 16 amino acids. The germline gives CDR1 SGHVS, CDR2 FQNEAQ. The CDR3 loop is CASSPRMGRVVGELFF. CDR3 nucleotides: TGTGCCAGCAGCCCTCGGATGGGGCGAGTGGTCGGGGAGCTGTTTTTT.

The chain has TRBV5-1 and TRBJ1-1; D is perhaps TRBD1 (6 bases). The V end lost 2 bases, the J end lost 4 bases, and 21 bases lay between the germline ends. The CDR3 has 17 residues. Germline-derived CDR1 and CDR2 are SGHRS and YFSETQ. The CDR3, as DNA: TGCGCCAGCAGCTTACCAGACAGGCCTACAAAATTCACTGAAGCTTTCTTT. Protein sequence: CASSLPDRPTKFTEAFF. Drawing the rest from reference TRBV5-1 and TRBJ1-1, the complete variable domain is KAGVTQTPRYLIKTRGQQVTLSCSPISGHRSVSWYQQTPGQGLQFLFEYFSETQRNKGNFPGRFSGRQFSNSRSEMNVSTLELGDSALYLCASSLPDRPTKFTEAFFGQGTRLTVV.

The genes are TRBV6-5 and TRBJ2-5; D unclear. Trimming cost V 2 bases and J 1 base, with 8 bases left between them. Per germline, CDR1 MNHEY and CDR2 SVGAGI. This CDR3 is built from 14 residues. In DNA, the CDR3 is TGTGCCAGCAGTTACAAGGGATTCCAAGAGACCCAGTACTTC. Amino acid sequence: CASSYKGFQETQYF.

The chain couples TRBV28 to TRBJ1-2; 10 positions agree with TRBD1. J lost 2 bases, V lost 6 bases, and 6 bases had no gene match. The CDR3 runs 15 residues. Germline-derived CDR1 and CDR2 are MDHEN and SYDVKM. This CDR3 is CASSQPGQGNYGYTF. CDR3 sequence (DNA): TGTGCCAGCAGCCAACCGGGACAGGGGAACTATGGCTACACCTTC.

The chain couples TRBV7-9 to TRBJ1-6; D ambiguous. Trimming took off 0 bases at V and 6 bases at J, with 15 bases between the two ends. The CDR3 length is 17 residues. CDR1 SEHNR and CDR2 FQNEAQ come from the germline V gene (reference sequence). The CDR3 here is CASSLAVDYSANSPLHF. The CDR3, as DNA: TGTGCCAGCAGCTTAGCGGTGGACTACAGTGCTAATTCACCCCTCCACTTT.

The V gene is TRBV7-6, the J gene TRBJ1-1; D remains ambiguous. The CDR3 contains 14 residues. Trimming cost V 6 bases and J 5 bases, with 16 bases left between them. Germline values: CDR1 SGHVS, CDR2 FNYEAQ. CDR3 in DNA: TGTGCCAGCAGGCAATCGGAGGCGGGAACTGAAGCTTTCTTT. Translating gives CASRQSEAGTEAFF.

This clonotype was detected ten times or more. The rearrangement joins TRBV12-3 or TRBV12-4 to TRBJ1-2; D may be TRBD1 (6 bases). V was cut by 3 bases and J by 5 bases, with 16 bases left in between. The CDR3 sequence is 15 residues long. The CDR3 sequence is CASSLGYGGPYGYTF. The CDR3 DNA sequence: TGTGCCAGCAGTTTGGGTTACGGGGGCCCTTATGGCTACACCTTC.

The count of this clonotype is one. This chain uses TRBV9 with TRBJ2-5; 10 bases are a match to TRBD2. Germline CDR1 reads SGDLS; CDR2 reads YYNGEE. Unmatched junction bases numbered 4, after V lost 4 bases and J lost 1 base. The CDR3 runs 15 residues. The CDR3 DNA follows: TGTGCCAGCAGCAAGAGCGGGGGGGTCCAAGAGACCCAGTACTTC. This codes for CASSKSGGVQETQYF.

The chain joins TRBV10-3 to TRBJ2-1, with D perhaps matching TRBD2 (5 bases). Germline V CDR1 and CDR2: ENHRY, SYGVKD. CDR3 length: 13 amino acids. V gave up 2 bases and J gave up 6 bases, with 8 bases separating them. Here the CDR3 DNA reads TGTGCCATCAGTGAGAGTCTAGCCAATGAGCAGTTCTTC. Translating gives CAISESLANEQFF.

J is TRBJ1-1 and V is TRBV19; 7 bases are a match to TRBD1. With V trimmed by 0 bases and J by 7 bases, 5 bases remained unmatched. Looked up from germline, CDR1 is LNHDA and CDR2 is SQIVND (reference sequence). The CDR3 has 14 residues. CDR3 residues: CASSIDGTAGEAFF. CDR3 in DNA: TGTGCCAGTAGTATAGATGGGACAGCAGGTGAAGCTTTCTTT.

This clonotype turned up a few times. Being one base from a much bigger clone, this may be a read error. The chain employs TRBV9 and TRBJ1-1; 7 bases agree with TRBD1. Germline V lookup: CDR1 SGDLS, CDR2 YYNGEE. J was trimmed by 1 base and V by 3 bases; bases with no gene match: 3. This CDR3 is 14 amino acids long. The CDR3 nucleotides are TGTGCCAGCAGCGCCGGGACAGCGAACACTGAAGCTTTCTTT. This sequence encodes CASSAGTANTEAFF.

This clonotype was recorded a few times. V is TRBV6-2 or TRBV6-3 and J is TRBJ1-5; D is ambiguous. The CDR3 extends over 14 amino acids. CDR1 MNHEY and CDR2 SVGEGT come from the germline V gene. V lost 6 bases and J 0 bases, leaving 9 bases between the germline ends. This CDR3 reads CASRPRLSNQPQHF. DNA for the CDR3: TGTGCCAGCAGACCAAGACTTAGCAATCAGCCCCAGCATTTT.

The rearrangement uses TRBV4-3 and TRBJ1-2, with D perhaps matching TRBD1 (5 bases). CDR1 is LGHNA and CDR2 is YSLEER in the germline V gene. The V end was cut by 4 bases, the J end by 4 bases, with 16 bases between. This CDR3 is 15 amino acids long. The chain's CDR3 is CASSRGTSNSYGYTF. The CDR3 region has the DNA TGCGCCAGCAGCCGAGGGACCTCAAACTCCTATGGCTACACCTTC.

The chain recombines TRBV4-3 with TRBJ1-2; D possibly corresponds to TRBD1 (5 bases). This CDR3 has 15 residues. Trimming took off 1 base at V and 7 bases at J, with 16 bases between the two ends. Per germline, CDR1 LGHNA and CDR2 YSLEER. The chain's CDR3 is CASSQGSQGLFGYTF. The CDR3, as DNA: TGCGCCAGCAGCCAAGGGTCGCAGGGCCTCTTTGGCTACACCTTC.

CDR3 protein: CASSGHENQPQHF. In DNA, the CDR3 is TGTGCCAGCAGTGGACATGAGAATCAGCCCCAGCATTTT. V gene TRBV6-1 combines with J gene TRBJ1-5, with D hard to call. The CDR3 consists of 13 residues. The V end lost 4 bases, the J end lost 4 bases, and 8 bases lay between the germline ends. Looked up from germline, CDR1 is MNHNS and CDR2 is SASEGT.

This clonotype was seen ten or more times. J is TRBJ2-5 and V is TRBV7-8; D gene uncertain. This CDR3 region has 13 residues. Germline V lookup: CDR1 SGHVS, CDR2 FQNEAQ. The V end lost 2 bases, the J end lost 5 bases, and 9 bases lay between the germline ends. The chain's CDR3 is CASSLKASETQYF. The CDR3 DNA sequence: TGTGCCAGCAGCTTAAAGGCTTCGGAGACCCAGTACTTC.